This T cell receptor beta chain was documented in a study of blood T cell repertoires in COVID-19 (dated by TCRdb to between 2020 and 2021). Some background on the complete study: Samples from collaborators originated in the United States, Italy and Spain and spanned both the acute and convalescent phases of COVID-19. The prospective study material was composed of cDNA or gDNA derived from T cells, B-cell-depleted T cells, or PBMCs. Subjects who had been exposed to COVID-19, were actively infected with it, or had recovered from it provided the deeply sampled blood TCRbeta repertoires that made up the dataset. The repertoires were released in a freely available public database meant as a resource for research on the immune response to SARS-CoV-2. The samples were drawn from two sources: the first 160 participants of the ongoing ImmuneRACE study, and 950 to 1,500 subjects contributed by 6 global collaborators. A de-identified subject ID, COVID-19 status, age in years and sex were almost always included in the sample metadata. Where HLA class I and class II types were available, the types were taken from metadata supplied by the sample provider, not from assay-based typing. The paper's findings and limits, for the study overall: The quantity of clinical and demographic metadata differed by source and by participant and was supplied without curation.

A remark on this clone: This clone's antigen is unknown. An end of the junction differs from the germline gene, which may be a read error.

Collaborating institutions collected whole blood in K2EDTA tubes following their own protocols. For TCRbeta analysis, collaborator samples were shipped as frozen whole blood, as isolated PBMCs, or as DNA extracted from either sample type. The immunoSEQ Assay, a bias-controlled multiplex PCR, was used to amplify TCRbeta CDR3 regions from genomic DNA. Concerning the study's data processing: The number of nucleated cells in each sample was estimated from the amplification of reference gene primers within the assay. To quantify the absolute abundance of each unique TCRbeta CDR3 rearrangement, sequence reads were collapsed and filtered. For each sample, productive Simpson clonality was calculated by taking the square root of Simpson's diversity index across productive rearrangements. TCRdb mirrors the immuneACCESS table, restricted to in-frame sequences. Some clones are absent from its copies; in checked studies, under half trace to an unresolved V gene, and the reason for the others is unknown. V, J and clone size are taken as reported in that table, and D and trimming were inferred from the DNA itself. For this sample there are fewer than 45,000 clones; 90% appear just once. The ten largest clones take up around 5% of the sample.

CDR1 and CDR2 (MNHNS, SASEGT) derive from the germline V gene. Its CDR3 holds 13 amino acids, cysteine through phenylalanine. The retained sequence is limited to the CDR3, 39 bases, with the frame set at the first base. The sample comprised peripheral blood. The origin of this receptor is a human donor in a cohort sampled during active COVID-19. This sequence uses TRBV6-1 and TRBJ1-1; the D gene is not confidently resolved. The bases read TGTGCCAGCAGGGAAGGGCCCAACACTGAAGCTTTCTTT. This codes for CASREGPNTEAFF.